The 18 T cell receptor beta chains presented below share a single source sample, sequenced in a study of somatic mutations in cytotoxic T cells in rheumatoid arthritis. TCRdb's table, derived via immunoSEQ multiplex PCR, lists solely in-frame clones and lacks some. The table lists about 12,000 clones, about 80% of them singletons. The sample comprised CD8+ T cells sorted from blood. The receptors stem from a man aged 45 to 65 in good health.

The chain carries TRBV4-1 and TRBJ1-1; no clear D gene. The CDR3 contains 13 residues. Germline V CDR1 and CDR2: MGHRA, YSYEKL. V was trimmed by 5 bases and J by 1 base, leaving 8 bases between them. The CDR3 DNA reads TGCGCCAGCAGCGGTAGAACGAACACTGAAGCTTTCTTT. It translates to CASSGRTNTEAFF.

The genes are TRBV27 and TRBJ1-2, with D possibly being TRBD1 (5 bases). Trimming shortened V by 6 bases and J by 4 bases, and 15 bases separated the two germline ends. Germline lookup yields CDR1 MNHEY and CDR2 SMNVEV (reference sequence). CDR3 length: 14 amino acids. The CDR3 reads CASSPSGAVYGYTF. CDR3 DNA: TGTGCCAGCAGCCCAAGTGGGGCAGTCTATGGCTACACCTTC.

This clone has only one observation. The chain carries TRBV9 and TRBJ2-2, with 9 bases fitting TRBD2. The V segment lost 2 bases and the J segment 6 bases; nucleotides outside the gene matches: 8. In germline, CDR1 is SGDLS, CDR2 YYNGEE. The CDR3 totals 16 residues. Here the CDR3 reads CASSVPGTSSSGELFF. The CDR3, as DNA: TGTGCCAGCAGCGTTCCCGGGACTAGCTCTTCCGGGGAGCTGTTTTTT. The full variable domain, rest sourced from reference TRBV9 and TRBJ2-2, is DSGVTQTPKHLITATGQRVTLRCSPRSGDLSVYWYQQSLDQGLQFLIQYYNGEERAKGNILERFSAQQFPDLHSELNLSSLELGDSALYFCASSVPGTSSSGELFFGEGSRLTVL.

The rearrangement links TRBV27 to TRBJ1-1; D remains unclear. This CDR3 is built from 12 residues. Germline V gene sequence: CDR1 MNHEY, CDR2 SMNVEV (reference sequence). V lost 7 bases to trimming and J lost 3 bases, with 9 bases between them. This CDR3 is CASKVGDTEAFF. The DNA of the CDR3 is TGTGCCAGCAAAGTTGGGGACACTGAAGCTTTCTTT.

The rearrangement links TRBV7-8 to TRBJ2-7, with D perhaps matching TRBD1 (6 bases). Germline loops: CDR1 SGHVS, CDR2 FQNEAQ. Trimming took 4 bases from V and 3 from J, leaving 25 bases between them. The CDR3 length is 18 residues. The CDR3 sequence: CASSSTRKTPQGGYEQYV. The CDR3 DNA reads as TGTGCCAGCAGCTCTACAAGAAAAACCCCTCAAGGGGGCTACGAGCAGTACGTC.

The CDR3 reads CASSARPSGTSGSNEQFF. Written as DNA, the CDR3 is TGTGCCAGCAGCGCCCGACCGTCCGGGACTAGCGGGTCTAATGAGCAGTTCTTC. The chain uses TRBV9 and TRBJ2-1; 12 nucleotides match TRBD2. The CDR3 is 18 residues long. CDR1 and CDR2 (germline): SGDLS, YYNGEE. V lost 3 bases to trimming and J lost 7 bases; unmatched junction nucleotides: 14.

The chain recombines TRBV2 with TRBJ2-7; tentatively, D is TRBD1 or TRBD2 (5 bases each). V was shortened by 9 bases and J by 2 bases, with 20 bases between the two germline ends. CDR3 size: 15 residues. Germline assignment: CDR1 SNHLY and CDR2 FYNNEI. The CDR3 protein is CARGTGPTQPYEQYF. In nucleotides, the CDR3 is TGTGCCAGGGGGACGGGACCCACACAACCCTACGAGCAGTACTTC.

The V gene is TRBV6-5, the J gene TRBJ1-1; D is uncertain. The germline V and J ends were trimmed by 3 bases and 4 bases, with 9 bases remaining between them. Per germline, CDR1 MNHEY and CDR2 SVGAGI. This CDR3 has 13 residues. Written as DNA, the CDR3 is TGTGCCAGCAGTTATCTCGAGAGCACTGAAGCTTTCTTT. This translates into CASSYLESTEAFF.

This clone is a singleton in its sample. The V and J genes are TRBV5-1 and TRBJ2-2; a possible D gene is TRBD2 (7 bases). The CDR3 extends over 17 amino acids. V was clipped by 0 bases and J by 5 bases, with 17 bases between them. The germline V gene has CDR1 SGHRS and CDR2 YFSETQ. CDR3 nucleotide sequence: TGCGCCAGCAGCTTGGCCGGGGGGCCGGCGGTAACCGGGGAGCTGTTTTTT. Its protein product is CASSLAGGPAVTGELFF.

The V call is TRBV5-1, the J call TRBJ2-5; TRBD1 aligns across 8 bases. The J segment lost 5 bases and the V segment lost 4 bases, leaving 10 bases of the junction unmatched. Per germline, CDR1 SGHRS and CDR2 YFSETQ. The CDR3 loop spans 15 amino acids. In DNA, the CDR3 is TGCGCCAGCAGCGTATGGACAGGGAAAGAGGAGACCCAGTACTTC. This encodes CASSVWTGKEETQYF.

The CDR3 sequence: CASSDEDGEMNTEAFF. In DNA form, the CDR3 reads TGTGCCAGCAGTGATGAAGACGGGGAGATGAACACTGAAGCTTTCTTT. The chain is built from TRBV2 and TRBJ1-1, with no clear D. Germline CDR1 is SNHLY and CDR2 is FYNNEI. V lost 3 bases and J lost 0, with 14 bases in between. CDR3 length: 16 residues.

This clone was picked up a small number of times. V is TRBV6-1 and J is TRBJ2-7, with TRBD2 as a possible D gene (6 bases). The V gene lost 11 bases and the J gene lost 0 bases, with 14 bases spanning the gap. This CDR3 is built from 13 residues. CDR1 MNHNS and CDR2 SASEGT come from the germline V gene. The CDR3 protein is CAGRSGHSYEQYF. The CDR3 region has the DNA TGTGCCGGCCGGAGCGGGCACTCCTACGAGCAGTACTTC.

The J gene is TRBJ2-3, the V gene TRBV13; D gene ambiguous. V lost 2 bases to trimming and J lost 0 bases, with 12 bases between them. Looked up from germline, CDR1 is PRHDT and CDR2 is FYEKMQ (reference sequence). The CDR3 contains 16 residues. DNA for the CDR3: TGTGCCAGCAGCTTATTAGGCGCAACTAGCACAGATACGCAGTATTTT. Encoded protein: CASSLLGATSTDTQYF.

The chain is built from TRBV5-1 and TRBJ2-1, with D perhaps given as TRBD1 or TRBD2 (6 bases each). V shed 6 bases and J shed 3 bases, with 13 bases lying between them. CDR1 and CDR2 from the germline V gene are SGHRS and YFSETQ. The length of the CDR3 is 14 residues. CDR3 nucleotide sequence: TGCGCCAGCATTGCCGGAGGGGGCTACAATGAGCAGTTCTTC. Its translation is CASIAGGGYNEQFF.

The count of this clone is one. The chain carries TRBV19 and TRBJ1-1, with TRBD1 as a possible D gene (5 bases). Germline loops: CDR1 LNHDA, CDR2 SQIVND (reference sequence). This CDR3 spans 12 amino acids. V shed 5 bases and J shed 3 bases, with 7 bases lying between them. DNA of the CDR3: TGTGCCAGTAGTCGGGGGTACACTGAAGCTTTCTTT. Translation gives CASSRGYTEAFF.

V and J are TRBV19 and TRBJ2-5; D is tentatively TRBD1 or TRBD2 (6 bases each). The CDR3 totals 14 residues. CDR1 and CDR2 from the germline V gene are LNHDA and SQIVND (reference sequence). V lost 1 base, J lost 4 bases, and 10 bases lay in between. The CDR3 bases are TGTGCCAGTAGTATAGGCAGGGGAGGAGAGACCCAGTACTTC. Translating it yields CASSIGRGGETQYF.

Only one count was recorded for this clone. The chain recombines TRBV6-5 with TRBJ1-1; TRBD1 aligns across 8 bases. This CDR3 comprises 15 residues. After removal of 8 bases from V and 1 base from J, the junction contained 9 bases not matched to a gene. Germline lookup yields CDR1 MNHEY and CDR2 SVGAGI. CDR3 region: CASWTGKRGNTEAFF. DNA of the CDR3: TGTGCCAGCTGGACAGGGAAGAGGGGGAACACTGAAGCTTTCTTT.

This clone was detected only a few times. The chain has TRBV7-9 and TRBJ1-6; 7 bases are a match to TRBD1. Germline V gene lookup returns CDR1 SEHNR and CDR2 FQNEAQ (reference sequence). CDR3 size: 17 residues. Trimming at V came to 5 bases and at J to 6 bases, leaving 13 bases not matched to a gene. The CDR3 is CASSHTAPTGPNSPLHF. The CDR3 DNA sequence: TGTGCCAGCAGCCATACAGCCCCGACAGGGCCTAATTCACCCCTCCACTTT.